The rows below give T cell receptor beta chains drawn from one sample of a study of shared clonotypes between healthy human individuals. The data were produced by immunoSEQ multiplex PCR, yet TCRdb's version contains in-frame clones alone and is incomplete. Of approximately 1,000,000 clones listed, approximately 80% were seen once; the top ten hold 0.85% to 1%. Input material: memory CD4+ T cells from PBMCs. The receptors derive from a man younger than 35 in good health. Some clones in this sample may be carry-over from other donors' samples. Each CDR3 is given with its conserved first and last residue. D genes are given only for firm matches. The listing skips clone size in some rows; elsewhere it reads once, few, many or a size class.

CDR3 protein	CDR3 DNA	clone size	CDR3 length	D gene	V gene	J gene
CAWSVGVGEKLFF	TGTGCCTGGAGTGTAGGGGTCGGGGAAAAACTGTTTTTT	many	13	.	TRBV30	TRBJ1-4
CASSLDRVVFYSNQPQHF	TGTGCCAGCAGCTTAGACAGGGTCGTATTTTATAGCAATCAGCCCCAGCATTTT	.	18	.	TRBV7-8	TRBJ1-5
CAWTLGGTETQYF	TGTGCCTGGACATTAGGCGGGACGGAGACCCAGTACTTC	.	13	.	TRBV30	TRBJ2-5
CASSLWMAAEQFF	TGTGCCAGCAGTTTATGGATGGCTGCGGAGCAGTTCTTC	.	13	.	TRBV27	TRBJ2-1
CSVASGRYNEQFF	TGCAGCGTTGCAAGCGGGAGGTACAATGAGCAGTTCTTC	.	13	TRBD2	TRBV29-1	TRBJ2-1
CANRWGYDANTIYF	TGTGCCAACAGATGGGGGTACGATGCAAACACCATATATTTT	.	14	.	TRBV7-6	TRBJ1-3
CASSLGVGETQYF	TGTGCCAGCAGCTTGGGAGTGGGGGAGACCCAGTACTTC	.	13	.	TRBV7-3	TRBJ2-5
CASSLYATYEQYF	TGCGCCAGCAGCTTGTATGCGACTTACGAGCAGTACTTC	.	13	.	TRBV5-1	TRBJ2-7
CAISELAGPYEQYF	TGTGCCATCAGTGAGCTAGCGGGACCCTACGAGCAGTACTTC	once	14	TRBD2	TRBV10-3	TRBJ2-7
CASSLWPGAGNTIYF	TGTGCCAGCAGCTTATGGCCAGGGGCTGGAAACACCATATATTTT	.	15	.	TRBV7-9	TRBJ1-3
CASRLARVAGEIITSETQYF	TGTGCAAGTCGCTTAGCGCGGGTAGCGGGAGAAATAATAACCTCGGAGACCCAGTACTTC	.	20	.	TRBV12-2	TRBJ2-5
CAISRNTNTGELFF	TGTGCCATCAGCCGTAATACGAACACCGGGGAGCTGTTTTTT	once	14	.	TRBV10-3	TRBJ2-2
CASSLWGAGTDTQYF	TGTGCCAGCAGCTTGTGGGGAGCAGGCACAGATACGCAGTATTTT	.	15	.	TRBV5-8	TRBJ2-3
CASSSTSGRWYEQFF	TGTGCCAGCAGCTCTACTAGCGGGAGGTGGTATGAGCAGTTCTTC	.	15	TRBD2	TRBV7-8	TRBJ2-1
CASRPGQGYEQYF	TGTGCCAGCAGACCGGGACAGGGCTACGAGCAGTACTTC	.	13	TRBD1	TRBV2	TRBJ2-7
CASSLAGGGGDEQFF	TGTGCCAGCAGCTTAGCCGGAGGGGGGGGCGATGAGCAGTTCTTC	.	15	.	TRBV11-2	TRBJ2-1
CASSQDWDTQYF	TGCGCCAGCAGCCAAGATTGGGATACGCAGTATTTT	.	12	.	TRBV4-3	TRBJ2-3
CASSASGQNSYEQYF	TGTGCCAGTAGCGCATCGGGACAAAACTCCTACGAGCAGTACTTC	.	15	.	TRBV19	TRBJ2-7
CASSPQFTGELFF	TGTGCCAGCAGTCCTCAATTCACCGGGGAGCTGTTTTTT	.	13	.	TRBV11-1	TRBJ2-2
CAWSVRRGWDEQYF	TGTGCCTGGAGTGTACGTCGGGGGTGGGACGAGCAGTACTTC	once	14	.	TRBV30	TRBJ2-7
CASSTSLSYGYTF	TGTGCCAGCAGCACCTCGTTGAGCTATGGCTACACCTTC	.	13	.	TRBV27	TRBJ1-2
CASSQGRPLKGDTQYF	TGTGCCAGCAGCCAAGGGCGGCCTCTTAAGGGGGATACGCAGTATTTT	.	16	.	TRBV14	TRBJ2-3
CASTPRGQISNQPQHF	TGTGCCAGCACCCCAAGGGGACAGATCAGCAATCAGCCCCAGCATTTT	.	16	TRBD1	TRBV6-6	TRBJ1-5
CASSPRENQPYEQYF	TGCGCCAGCAGCCCCCGGGAAAACCAACCCTACGAGCAGTACTTC	.	15	.	TRBV4-1	TRBJ2-7
CSGHNYEQYF	TGCAGTGGGCACAACTACGAGCAGTACTTC	few	10	.	TRBV20-1	TRBJ2-7
CASSPGRYYEQYF	TGCGCCAGCAGCCCCGGACGGTACTACGAGCAGTACTTC	.	13	.	TRBV5-1	TRBJ2-7
CASAPDRAGEQFF	TGTGCTAGTGCCCCGGACAGGGCCGGTGAGCAGTTCTTC	.	13	TRBD1	TRBV12-5	TRBJ2-1
CACALEVFETQYF	TGTGCCTGTGCGTTGGAGGTGTTCGAGACCCAGTACTTC	.	13	.	TRBV30	TRBJ2-5
CASSHGDRDTDTQYF	TGTGCCAGCAGCCACGGGGACAGGGATACAGATACGCAGTATTTT	.	15	TRBD1	TRBV4-2	TRBJ2-3
CASSSHSTEAFF	TGTGCCAGCAGCTCACACAGCACTGAAGCTTTCTTT	.	12	.	TRBV7-3	TRBJ1-1
CASGRETQYF	TGTGCCAGCGGTCGAGAGACCCAGTACTTC	.	10	.	TRBV6-5	TRBJ2-5
CAWSGQGYQPQHF	TGTGCCTGGAGTGGACAGGGGTATCAGCCCCAGCATTTT	few	13	TRBD1	TRBV30	TRBJ1-5
CASSFGAGNEQFF	TGCGCCAGCAGCTTCGGGGCAGGGAATGAGCAGTTCTTC	once	13	.	TRBV5-1	TRBJ2-1
CASSPSRDRGAWGAYF	TGTGCCAGCAGCCCTAGCCGGGACAGGGGCGCTTGGGGGGCGTACTTC	.	16	TRBD1	TRBV14	TRBJ2-7
CASSQEQRMHNEQFF	TGTGCCAGCAGCCAAGAACAAAGGATGCACAATGAGCAGTTCTTC	once	15	.	TRBV4-2	TRBJ2-1
CASSLEDQPQHF	TGTGCCAGCTCCCTTGAGGATCAGCCCCAGCATTTT	.	12	.	TRBV18	TRBJ1-5
CASSPSLNTEAFF	TGTGCCAGCTCACCAAGTCTGAACACTGAAGCTTTCTTT	.	13	.	TRBV18	TRBJ1-1
CASSTRREYNEQFF	TGTGCCAGTAGTACGAGACGGGAATACAATGAGCAGTTCTTC	.	14	.	TRBV19	TRBJ2-1
CASSPRTGNSYEQYF	TGTGCCAGCAGTCCCAGGACAGGGAACTCCTACGAGCAGTACTTC	.	15	TRBD1	TRBV28	TRBJ2-7
CSAGGYNEQFF	TGCAGTGCAGGAGGTTACAATGAGCAGTTCTTC	once	11	.	TRBV20-1	TRBJ2-1
CASSPQGETQYF	TGTGCCAGCAGCCCACAAGGGGAGACCCAGTACTTC	.	12	.	TRBV7-9	TRBJ2-5
CASSLAGGTNTGELFF	TGCGCCAGCAGCTTGGCGGGGGGAACCAACACCGGGGAGCTGTTTTTT	.	16	TRBD2	TRBV5-1	TRBJ2-2
CASSLGGTGGKHTEAFF	TGTGCCAGCAGCTTAGGTGGGACAGGGGGCAAACACACTGAAGCTTTCTTT	.	17	TRBD1	TRBV11-2	TRBJ1-1
CASSVVGDEQFF	TGTGCCAGCAGCGTGGTGGGCGATGAGCAGTTCTTC	.	12	.	TRBV7-2	TRBJ2-1
CASRRGTASGYTF	TGTGCCAGCAGGCGAGGGACAGCTTCTGGCTACACCTTC	.	13	TRBD1	TRBV27	TRBJ1-2
CASSLVKDGWETQYF	TGCGCCAGCAGCTTGGTGAAGGATGGGTGGGAGACCCAGTACTTC	.	15	.	TRBV5-1	TRBJ2-5
CASSPVGESGYTF	TGCGCCAGCAGCCCGGTGGGGGAAAGCGGCTACACCTTC	.	13	.	TRBV5-1	TRBJ1-2
CASSRNPPDSHSYNEQFF	TGCGCCAGCAGCCGCAACCCCCCCGACTCCCACTCCTACAATGAGCAGTTCTTC	.	18	.	TRBV4-1	TRBJ2-1
CASTVRTSGTDTQYF	TGTGCCAGCACCGTAAGGACTAGCGGCACAGATACGCAGTATTTT	.	15	TRBD2	TRBV7-2	TRBJ2-3
CASSTARGNTIYF	TGTGCCAGCAGCACAGCCCGGGGAAACACCATATATTTT	.	13	.	TRBV28	TRBJ1-3
CASSLADQGSTF	TGTGCCAGCAGCTTAGCGGACCAGGGAAGCACCTTC	.	12	.	TRBV7-9	TRBJ1-2
CASSLGRGTLTGDTQYF	TGTGCCAGCAGCTTAGGAAGAGGGACCCTCACCGGCGATACGCAGTATTTT	.	17	.	TRBV11-3	TRBJ2-3
CASSFGLAGGQETQYF	TGTGCCAGCAGCTTTGGGCTAGCGGGGGGCCAAGAGACCCAGTACTTC	.	16	TRBD2	TRBV5-6	TRBJ2-5
CASSPTLTGRGYGYTF	TGCGCCAGCAGCCCGACCTTGACAGGGAGGGGCTATGGCTACACCTTC	once	16	TRBD1	TRBV5-1	TRBJ1-2
CASSLRDTHTDTQYF	TGTGCCAGCAGTTTACGGGACACCCACACAGATACGCAGTATTTT	many	15	.	TRBV28	TRBJ2-3
CASAGGIREQFF	TGTGCCAGCGCAGGGGGGATTCGGGAGCAGTTCTTC	.	12	.	TRBV11-2	TRBJ2-1
CASSLINPGELFF	TGTGCCAGCAGCTTAATCAATCCCGGGGAGCTGTTTTTT	.	13	.	TRBV5-5	TRBJ2-2
CASSTSRGEDTQYF	TGTGCCAGTAGTACCTCTAGGGGTGAAGATACGCAGTATTTT	many	14	.	TRBV19	TRBJ2-3